This TCR beta chain was identified during a study of T-cell memory formation after mild COVID-19. The study's findings and limits: The study detected some responding clones in pre-infection memory, suggesting cross-reactive memory joined.

The CDR3 spans 15 residues. Trimming took 4 bases from V and 2 from J, leaving 11 bases between them. The germline V gene has CDR1 SGHVS and CDR2 FQNEAQ. This clonotype was seen more than once but under ten times. Its antigen is currently unknown. TCRdb ran MiXCR on the 5' RACE reads and lists one entry per CDR3 protein. The repertoire has about 270,000 distinct CDR3 sequences, 15% to 20% of them found once; the top ten carry 20% to 25%. The receptor was derived from a man younger than 30 who had mild COVID-19 (a few samples of this study predate the infection). Cell type and time point are not known. This rearrangement joins TRBV7-8 to TRBJ2-2, with D perhaps being TRBD1 or TRBD2 (5 bases each). The sample comprised PBMCs or a T cell subset sorted from them (not recorded which). CDR3 region: CASSYRDGNTGELFF. The CDR3 DNA reads TGTGCCAGCAGCTACCGGGACGGCAACACCGGGGAGCTGTTTTTT. Full variable domain (outside the CDR3, taken from reference TRBV7-8 and TRBJ2-2): GAGVSQSPRYKVAKRGQDVALRCDPISGHVSLFWYQQALGQGPEFLTYFQNEAQLDKSGLPSDRFFAERPEGSVSTLKIQRTQQEDSAVYLCASSYRDGNTGELFFGEGSRLTVL.